This is a list of T cell receptor beta chains from one sample in a study of spatial heterogeneity in lung cancer. TCRdb re-called the 5' RACE reads with MiXCR, one entry per CDR3 protein. Among 110,000 or so distinct CDR3 sequences listed, 9.5% to 14% were seen once. The sample in question was PBMCs, obtained at follow-up. The receptor source for this set is a female donor with early-stage non-small cell lung cancer. CDR3s include the opening cysteine and the closing phenylalanine or tryptophan. The order of the fields is V gene, clone size, J gene, D gene, CDR3 DNA, CDR3 protein. The D gene is left open where the match is weak. Some rows have no size entry. The others give once, few or many, or a class for an expanded clone.

TRBV7-2,many,TRBJ2-2,-,TGTGCCACTGCCGGGGCCACAATACGGACCGGGGAGCTGTTTTTT,CATAGATIRTGELFF
TRBV7-2,many,TRBJ2-3,TRBD2,TGTGCCAGCAGCTTAGAGGTCAGCGGGAAGGGAACGCAGTATTTT,CASSLEVSGKGTQYF
TRBV7-2,few,TRBJ2-3,-,TGTGCCAGCAGCTCGATTTTTGGTACGCAGTATTTT,CASSSIFGTQYF
TRBV12-3/TRBV12-4,many,TRBJ2-1,-,TGTGCCAGCAGTTCAATTCTTGAGCAGTTCTTC,CASSSILEQFF
TRBV3-1,few,TRBJ2-2,-,TGTGCCAGCAGCCAAGATTCTCTTGGAACAGGTCGTTCGAACACCGGGGAGCTGTTTTTT,CASSQDSLGTGRSNTGELFF
TRBV18,few,TRBJ1-5,-,TGTGCCAGCTCCCCTCTAAATAGCAATCAGCCCCAGCATTTT,CASSPLNSNQPQHF
TRBV6-5,-,TRBJ2-7,-,TGTGCCAGCAGTTACTCGGGGGAAGGTGGACCTGAGTACTTC,CASSYSGEGGPEYF
TRBV29-1,few,TRBJ1-1,-,TGCAGCGCTCAAATCGGCCCCGGGAACACTGAAGCTTTCTTT,CSAQIGPGNTEAFF
TRBV28,many,TRBJ1-5,-,TGTGCCAGCAGTACTCCCTGGAACAATCAGCCCCAGCATTTT,CASSTPWNNQPQHF
TRBV24-1,few,TRBJ2-1,-,TGTGCCACCAGCACACCGGGACGTAGCTCCTACAATGAGCAGTTCTTC,CATSTPGRSSYNEQFF
TRBV14,-,TRBJ2-1,TRBD1,TGTGCCAGCAGCCGATCCCGACGGACAGGGTTATTCCACAATGAGCAGTTCTTC,CASSRSRRTGLFHNEQFF